This T cell receptor (beta chain) was captured by sequencing in a study of shared clonotypes between healthy human individuals. The assay used deep level. Only in-frame clones appear in the TCRdb table, and some are missing; sequencing was by immunoSEQ multiplex PCR. The table shows 2 million to 2.5 million clones, with just over 90% occurring only once. Terminally differentiated effector memory CD45RA+ cells were left out of the naive CD8 fraction, which was CD45RO-negative and positively selected for CCR7. Donation came from healthy HIV-negative adults that had no recent acute infections or vaccinations. The CDR3 length is 16 residues. CDR1 SQVTM and CDR2 ANQGSEA come from the germline V gene. The V and J ends lost 3 bases and 4 bases, in that order; junction bases with no gene match: 12.

The V call is TRBV29-1, the J call TRBJ2-1, with TRBD1 matching 7 bases. Material: naive CD8+ T cells from PBMCs. This clonotype was sampled from a young man in good health. Some clones in this sample may be carry-over from other donors' samples. The CDR3 is CSVDYGTAGFYNEQFF. The CDR3 DNA follows: TGCAGCGTTGATTATGGGACAGCAGGATTTTACAATGAGCAGTTCTTC.